The 3 T cell receptor beta chains presented below share a single source sample, sequenced in a study of T cell changes during pregnancy in multiple sclerosis. The method was immunoSEQ multiplex PCR; TCRdb's version includes in-frame clones alone and lacks a portion of them. Seen here are 20,000 to 30,000 clones, 88% observed once, and the top ten hold approximately 0.67%. The starting material was CD4+ T cells from peripheral blood mononuclear cells, obtained in the first trimester of pregnancy. These receptors all come from a female donor in good health, enrolled as a control in a pregnancy study.

The V and J genes are TRBV29-1 and TRBJ2-1, with TRBD2 matching over 8 bases. This CDR3 is 12 amino acids long. Germline V CDR1 and CDR2: SQVTM, ANQGSEA. V shed 7 bases, J shed 4 bases, and the junction held 3 bases outside the gene matches. The CDR3 DNA reads as TGCAGCGCCGGGACTAGATACAATGAGCAGTTCTTC. Protein sequence: CSAGTRYNEQFF.

J is TRBJ1-2 and V is TRBV15; tentative D call: TRBD1 (6 bases). This CDR3 contains 17 residues. Trimming took off 1 base at V and 6 bases at J, with 21 bases between the two ends. The V gene's germline CDR1 is LNHNV and CDR2 YYDKDF (reference sequence). This CDR3 is CATSRVPATGLENGYTF. CDR3 nucleotide sequence: TGTGCCACCAGCAGAGTTCCTGCCACAGGGTTAGAGAATGGCTACACCTTC.

The J gene is TRBJ2-7, the V gene TRBV4-1; maybe TRBD1 (6 bases). Trimming pared 3 bases from V and 5 bases from J, leaving 14 bases between. The CDR3 sequence is 14 residues long. Germline lookup yields CDR1 MGHRA and CDR2 YSYEKL. CDR3 DNA sequence: TGCGCCAGCAGCCAGGTGGGGGCTAGTGACGAGCAGTACTTC. Translation: CASSQVGASDEQYF.